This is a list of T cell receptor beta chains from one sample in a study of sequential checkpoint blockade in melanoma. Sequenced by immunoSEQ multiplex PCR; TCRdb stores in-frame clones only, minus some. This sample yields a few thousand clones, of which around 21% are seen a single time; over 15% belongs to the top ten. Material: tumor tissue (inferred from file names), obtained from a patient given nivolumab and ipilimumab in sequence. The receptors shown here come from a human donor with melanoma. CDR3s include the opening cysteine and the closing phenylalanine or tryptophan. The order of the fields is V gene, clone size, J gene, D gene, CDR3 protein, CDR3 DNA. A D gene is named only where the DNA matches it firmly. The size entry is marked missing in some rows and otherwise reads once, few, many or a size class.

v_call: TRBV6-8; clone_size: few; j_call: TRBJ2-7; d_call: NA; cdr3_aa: CASWGVSGSSYEQYF; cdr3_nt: TGTGCCAGCTGGGGGGTGTCAGGGAGCTCCTACGAGCAGTACTTC
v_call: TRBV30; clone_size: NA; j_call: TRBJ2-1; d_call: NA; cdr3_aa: CAWSSGESYNEQFF; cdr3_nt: TGTGCCTGGAGTTCGGGGGAGAGCTACAATGAGCAGTTCTTC
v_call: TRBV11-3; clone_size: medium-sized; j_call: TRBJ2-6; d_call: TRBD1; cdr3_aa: CASSLTGASGANVLTF; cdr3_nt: TGTGCCAGCAGCTTGACAGGGGCCTCTGGGGCCAACGTCCTGACTTTC
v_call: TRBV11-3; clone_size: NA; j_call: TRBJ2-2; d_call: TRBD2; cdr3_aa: CASSIRLAVNTGELFF; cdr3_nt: TGTGCCAGCAGCATAAGACTAGCGGTGAACACCGGGGAGCTGTTTTTT
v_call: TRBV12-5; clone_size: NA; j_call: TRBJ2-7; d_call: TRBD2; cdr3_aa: CASGFRGPTSGYFYEQYF; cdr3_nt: TGTGCTAGTGGTTTCAGGGGGCCGACTAGCGGGTATTTCTACGAGCAGTACTTC
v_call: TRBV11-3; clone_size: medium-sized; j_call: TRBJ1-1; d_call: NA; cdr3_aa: CASSLRPTANTEAFF; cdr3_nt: TGTGCCAGCAGCTTACGTCCGACAGCGAACACTGAAGCTTTCTTT
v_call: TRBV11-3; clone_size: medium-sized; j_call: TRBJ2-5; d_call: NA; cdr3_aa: CASSLGGGTWQETQYF; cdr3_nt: TGTGCTAGCAGCTTAGGTGGCGGCACGTGGCAAGAGACCCAGTACTTC
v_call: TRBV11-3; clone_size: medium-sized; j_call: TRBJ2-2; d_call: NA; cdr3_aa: CASSPTRIAGELFF; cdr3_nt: TGTGCCAGCAGTCCCACTAGGATCGCCGGGGAGCTGTTTTTT
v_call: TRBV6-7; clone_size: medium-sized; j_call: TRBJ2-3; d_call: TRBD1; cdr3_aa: CASCTDRRGTDTQYF; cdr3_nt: TGTGCTAGTTGTACGGACAGGCGCGGCACAGATACGCAGTATTTT
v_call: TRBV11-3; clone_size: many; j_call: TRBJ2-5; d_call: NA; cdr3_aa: CASRFLRDRTWATQYF; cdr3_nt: TGTGCCAGCAGGTTCCTCCGGGACCGTACCTGGGCGACCCAGTACTTC
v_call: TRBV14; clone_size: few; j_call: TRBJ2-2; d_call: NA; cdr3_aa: CASSPRSGPNTGELFF; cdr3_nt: TGTGCCAGCAGCCCGAGGAGTGGTCCGAACACCGGGGAGCTGTTTTTT
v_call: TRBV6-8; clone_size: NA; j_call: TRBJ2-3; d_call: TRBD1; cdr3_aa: CATQQGSTDTQYF; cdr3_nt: TGTGCCACACAACAGGGGAGCACAGATACGCAGTATTTT
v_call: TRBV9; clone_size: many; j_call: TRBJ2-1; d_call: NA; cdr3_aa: CASSAHSRGSYNEQFF; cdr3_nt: TGTGCCAGCAGCGCCCATTCTAGGGGCTCCTACAATGAGCAGTTCTTC
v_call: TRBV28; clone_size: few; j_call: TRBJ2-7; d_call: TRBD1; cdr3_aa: CASSATGGYEQYF; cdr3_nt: TGTGCCAGCAGTGCGACAGGGGGCTACGAGCAGTACTTC
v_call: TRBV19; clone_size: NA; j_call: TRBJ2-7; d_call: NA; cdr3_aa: CASQDSLYGQYF; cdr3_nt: TGTGCCAGTCAGGACAGCCTTTACGGGCAGTACTTC
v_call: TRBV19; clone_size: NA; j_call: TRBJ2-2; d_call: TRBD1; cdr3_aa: CASGDRNTGELFF; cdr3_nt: TGTGCCAGTGGGGACAGGAACACCGGGGAGCTGTTTTTT
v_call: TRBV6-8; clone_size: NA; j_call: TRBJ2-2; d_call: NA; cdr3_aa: CATRTATTGELFF; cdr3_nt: TGTGCCACTCGGACGGCTACCACCGGGGAGCTGTTTTTT
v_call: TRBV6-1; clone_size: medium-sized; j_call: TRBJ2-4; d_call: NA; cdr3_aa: CASSEGVGRAKNIQYF; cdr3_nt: TGTGCCAGCAGTGAAGGTGTCGGGCGAGCCAAAAACATTCAGTACTTC
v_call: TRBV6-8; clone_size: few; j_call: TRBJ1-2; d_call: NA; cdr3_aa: CASSVGTNYGYTF; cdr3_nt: TGTGCCAGCAGTGTAGGGACTAACTATGGCTACACCTTC
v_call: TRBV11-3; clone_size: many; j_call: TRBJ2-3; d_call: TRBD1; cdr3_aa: CASSPGGNTDTQYF; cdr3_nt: TGTGCCAGCAGTCCAGGGGGTAACACAGATACGCAGTATTTT
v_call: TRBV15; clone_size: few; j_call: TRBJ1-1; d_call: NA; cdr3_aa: CATSRDGKATEAFF; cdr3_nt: TGTGCCACCAGCAGAGATGGGAAGGCCACTGAAGCTTTCTTT
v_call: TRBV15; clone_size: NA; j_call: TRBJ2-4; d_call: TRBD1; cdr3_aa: CATSGWTGGRKGKNIQYF; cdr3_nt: TGTGCCACCAGCGGCTGGACAGGGGGCAGAAAGGGCAAAAACATTCAGTACTTC
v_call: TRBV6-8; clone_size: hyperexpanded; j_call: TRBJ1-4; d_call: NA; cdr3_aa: CASSYRGSNEKLFF; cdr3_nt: TGTGCCAGCAGTTACCGGGGGTCTAATGAAAAACTGTTTTTT
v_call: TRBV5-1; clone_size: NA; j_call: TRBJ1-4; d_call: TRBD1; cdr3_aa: CASSPAGTGVEKLFF; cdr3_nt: TGCGCCAGCAGCCCGGCCGGGACAGGGGTAGAAAAACTGTTTTTT
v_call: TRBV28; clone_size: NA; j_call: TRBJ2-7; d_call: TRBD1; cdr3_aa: CASSLWGTGGHEQYF; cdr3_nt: TGTGCCAGCAGTTTATGGGGGACAGGGGGCCACGAGCAGTACTTC
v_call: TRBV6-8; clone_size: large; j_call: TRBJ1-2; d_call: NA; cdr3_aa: CATAPSNYGYTF; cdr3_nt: TGTGCCACCGCCCCGAGTAACTATGGCTACACCTTC
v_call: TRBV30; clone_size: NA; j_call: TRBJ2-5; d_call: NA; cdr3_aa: CAWSVRLRETQYF; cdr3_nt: TGTGCCTGGAGTGTACGACTTAGGGAGACCCAGTACTTC
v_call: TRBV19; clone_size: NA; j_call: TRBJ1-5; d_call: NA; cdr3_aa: CASSAFNSNQPQHF; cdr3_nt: TGTGCCAGTAGTGCGTTTAATAGCAATCAGCCCCAGCATTTT
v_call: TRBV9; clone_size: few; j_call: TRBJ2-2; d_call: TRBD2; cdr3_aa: CASRDRTSGGTGELFF; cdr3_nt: TGTGCCAGCAGAGACCGGACTAGCGGGGGCACCGGGGAGCTGTTTTTT
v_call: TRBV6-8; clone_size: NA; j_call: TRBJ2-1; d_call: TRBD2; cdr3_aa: CASSYSSGTSAFNEQFF; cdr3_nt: TGTGCCAGCAGTTACTCGTCCGGGACTAGCGCCTTCAATGAGCAGTTCTTC
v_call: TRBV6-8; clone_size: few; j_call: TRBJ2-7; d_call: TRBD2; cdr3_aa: CASHSGSTLYEQYF; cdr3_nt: TGTGCCAGCCACAGCGGGAGTACATTATACGAGCAGTACTTC
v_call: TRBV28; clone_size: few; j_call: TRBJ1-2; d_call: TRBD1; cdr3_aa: CASTTGQDYYGYTF; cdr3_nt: TGTGCCAGCACAACGGGACAGGACTACTATGGCTACACCTTC
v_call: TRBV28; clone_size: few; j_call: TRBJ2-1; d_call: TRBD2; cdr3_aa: CASSPQAGTSGMDEQFF; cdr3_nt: TGTGCCAGCAGTCCTCAAGCCGGGACTAGCGGGATGGATGAGCAGTTCTTC
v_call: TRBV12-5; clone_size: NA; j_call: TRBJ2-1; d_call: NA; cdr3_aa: CASGLVPFVRLGSSSYNEQFF; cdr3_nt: TGTGCTAGTGGTTTGGTACCGTTTGTCCGTTTGGGGTCAAGCTCCTACAATGAGCAGTTCTTC
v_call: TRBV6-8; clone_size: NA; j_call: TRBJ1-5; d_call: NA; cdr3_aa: CASSLGPIGSNQPQHF; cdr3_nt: TGTGCCAGCAGTCTGGGACCCATTGGGAGCAATCAGCCCCAGCATTTT
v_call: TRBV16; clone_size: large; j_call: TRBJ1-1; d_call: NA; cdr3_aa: CASSLFSLGTTEAFF; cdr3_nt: TGTGCCAGCAGCCTATTTTCACTAGGGACCACTGAAGCTTTCTTT